The 20 T cell receptor beta chains in this list originate from one sample, sequenced in a study of blood T cell repertoires in COVID-19. The assay was immunoSEQ multiplex PCR, and TCRdb's table has in-frame clones only and misses some. The sample lists more than 200,000 clones; approximately 88% were seen once. Material for sequencing was peripheral blood. The origin of the receptors is a woman aged 30 to 39 with COVID-19, enrolled during active disease.

The V and J genes are TRBV11-3 and TRBJ2-1, with D possibly being TRBD2 (5 bases). CDR1 SGHNT and CDR2 YENEEA come from the germline V gene. There are 16 residues in the CDR3. Trimming took off 0 bases at V and 2 bases at J, with 11 bases between the two ends. CDR3 DNA sequence: TGTGCCAGCAGCTTAGAAGACTACAAGACCTACAATGAGCAGTTCTTC. Its translation: CASSLEDYKTYNEQFF.

A few counts support this clone. The chain combines TRBV19 with TRBJ1-1; a weak D match, TRBD1 (5 bases). V dropped 1 base and J dropped 1 base, with 16 bases sitting between them. The germline V gene encodes CDR1 LNHDA and CDR2 SQIVND (reference sequence). CDR3 length: 17 amino acids. The CDR3 nucleotides are TGTGCCAGTAGTATAGTTCCAGGGATAGTCGCGAACACTGAAGCTTTCTTT. It encodes CASSIVPGIVANTEAFF. Variable domain in full (rest from reference TRBV19 and TRBJ1-1): DGGITQSPKYLFRKEGQNVTLSCEQNLNHDAMYWYRQDPGQGLRLIYYSQIVNDFQKGDIAEGYSVSREKKESFPLTVTSAQKNPTAFYLCASSIVPGIVANTEAFFGQGTRLTVV.

In its sample, this clone was seen once. The chain combines TRBV6-4 with TRBJ1-2, with TRBD1 matching over 7 bases. CDR1 MRHNA and CDR2 SNTAGT come from the germline V gene. This CDR3 is built from 14 residues. J lost 4 bases, V lost 3 bases, and 5 bases had no gene match. For the CDR3, the DNA is TGTGCCAGCAGTGATCGGACAGGCCGCTATGGCTACACCTTC. Residues: CASSDRTGRYGYTF.

The V and J genes are TRBV7-9 and TRBJ1-4; 9 bases line up with TRBD1. V lost 10 bases and J lost 7; bases outside the gene matches: 10. This CDR3 has 14 amino acids. Germline V CDR1 and CDR2: SEHNR, FQNEAQ (reference sequence). Written as DNA, the CDR3 is TGTGCCACCCCCCCCGGGACAGGGACTGAAAAACTGTTTTTT. Its translation is CATPPGTGTEKLFF.

The count of this clone is one. The chain employs TRBV11-2 and TRBJ1-2; the D gene is possibly TRBD1 (5 bases). Germline CDR1 SGHAT, CDR2 FQNNGV. Trimming took off 0 bases at V and 5 bases at J, with 10 bases between the two ends. This CDR3 has 14 amino acids. As DNA, the CDR3 is TGTGCCAGCAGCTTAGATGGGGGGGAGTATGGCTACACCTTC. As protein: CASSLDGGEYGYTF.

The chain employs TRBV5-1 and TRBJ2-2, with TRBD1 as a possible D gene (5 bases). CDR1 and CDR2 from the germline V gene are SGHRS and YFSETQ. The CDR3 spans 14 residues. V was trimmed by 5 bases and J by 3 bases, leaving 11 bases between them. CDR3 DNA sequence: TGCGCCAGCAGACTGGACATCCACACCGGGGAGCTGTTTTTT. Its protein product is CASRLDIHTGELFF.

This clone was seen a few times. The chain combines TRBV4-3 with TRBJ2-7; 7 bases fit TRBD1. V was pared by 0 bases and J by 2 bases, with 4 bases of the junction left unmatched. Germline lookup yields CDR1 LGHNA and CDR2 YSLEER. The CDR3 contains 15 residues. CDR3 region: CASSQEGQGAYEQYF. CDR3 coding DNA: TGCGCCAGCAGCCAAGAAGGGCAGGGGGCCTACGAGCAGTACTTC.

The V call is TRBV5-8, the J call TRBJ2-5; D perhaps matches TRBD1 (5 bases). Germline assignment: CDR1 SGHTS and CDR2 YDEGEE. The V end was cut by 1 base, the J end by 0 bases, with 13 bases between. The CDR3 sequence is 16 residues long. CDR3 in DNA: TGTGCCAGCAGCTTGTATGACAGCTCGTACCAAGAGACCCAGTACTTC. This codes for CASSLYDSSYQETQYF.

The genes are TRBV7-2 and TRBJ2-5; 14 nucleotides align to TRBD2. CDR3 size: 16 residues. CDR1 SGHTA and CDR2 FQGNSA come from the germline V gene. The J segment lost 4 bases and the V segment lost 4 bases, leaving 5 bases of the junction unmatched. CDR3 loop: CASSWTSGGSGETQYF. CDR3 coding DNA: TGTGCCAGCAGCTGGACTAGCGGGGGGTCTGGAGAGACCCAGTACTTC.

The chain links TRBV4-3 to TRBJ2-3; TRBD1 is a possible D gene (5 bases). The CDR3 has 15 residues. Germline CDR1 reads LGHNA; CDR2 reads YSLEER. The V and J ends lost 2 bases and 5 bases respectively, with 14 bases between them. The CDR3 region has the DNA TGCGCCAGCAGCCAAAGGGGTCAGGGTCAAGATACGCAGTATTTT. The encoded protein is CASSQRGQGQDTQYF.

The V gene is TRBV4-1, the J gene TRBJ2-5, with 7 bases aligning to TRBD1. Germline CDR1 is MGHRA and CDR2 is YSYEKL. This CDR3 comprises 15 residues. The junction had 5 bases not matched to a gene; V was cut back by 3 bases and J by 1 base. The CDR3 DNA is TGCGCCAGCAGCCATAGGGACAGCTCCCAAGAGACCCAGTACTTC. This gives the protein CASSHRDSSQETQYF.

The V and J genes are TRBV15 and TRBJ1-2; maybe TRBD1 (5 bases). This CDR3 has 15 amino acids. The V end was cut by 0 bases, the J end by 8 bases, with 16 bases between. Per germline, CDR1 LNHNV and CDR2 YYDKDF (reference sequence). CDR3 loop: CATSRDRGLRWGYTF. In nucleotides, the CDR3 is TGTGCCACCAGCAGAGATAGGGGTCTGCGATGGGGCTACACCTTC.

V gene TRBV11-3 combines with J gene TRBJ1-1; 8 nucleotides align to TRBD1. This CDR3 contains 13 residues. V was clipped by 8 bases and J by 5 bases; unmatched bases: 7. CDR1 is SGHNT and CDR2 is YENEEA in the germline V gene. For the CDR3, the DNA is TGTGCCAGCCGGACCCGACAGGGGACTGAAGCTTTCTTT. This sequence encodes CASRTRQGTEAFF.

J is TRBJ2-7 and V is TRBV5-3; D is possibly TRBD2 (5 bases). TRBV5-3 counts as an open reading frame of uncertain function. The length of the CDR3 is 8 residues. The CDR3 DNA sequence: TGTGCCAGAAGCGTTAGAGGGGTC. Amino acid sequence: CARSVRGV.

This rearrangement joins TRBV6-2 or TRBV6-3 to TRBJ2-3; D is possibly TRBD1 (6 bases). V lost 0 bases to trimming and J lost 4 bases, with 11 bases between them. From germline, CDR1 is MNHEY and CDR2 SVGEGT. CDR3 length equals 15 residues. The CDR3 here is CASSYSARGPDTQYF. CDR3 in DNA: TGTGCCAGCAGTTACTCCGCCAGGGGCCCAGATACGCAGTATTTT.

This sequence joins TRBV11-2 and TRBJ2-4; 7 bases are shared with TRBD1. Looked up from germline, CDR1 is SGHAT and CDR2 is FQNNGV. The CDR3 is 17 amino acids. V dropped 5 bases and J dropped 4; count of bases not matched to a gene: 14. For the CDR3, the DNA is TGTGCCAGCAGCCCCCCTCCGGGGCAGGGGGTAAAAAACATTCAGTACTTC. Translating gives CASSPPPGQGVKNIQYF. Full variable domain (missing parts from reference TRBV11-2 and TRBJ2-4): EAGVAQSPRYKIIEKRQSVAFWCNPISGHATLYWYQQILGQGPKLLIQFQNNGVVDDSQLPKDRFSAERLKGVDSTLKIQPAKLEDSAVYLCASSPPPGQGVKNIQYFGAGTRLSVL.

The chain recombines TRBV7-8 with TRBJ1-6; D might be TRBD1 (5 bases). Per the germline V gene, CDR1 is SGHVS and CDR2 is FQNEAQ. The CDR3 contains 17 residues. The germline V and J ends were trimmed by 4 bases and 1 base, with 14 bases remaining between them. CDR3 sequence reads: CASSSLSGESYNSPLHF. Here the CDR3 DNA reads TGTGCCAGCAGCTCACTTTCGGGGGAATCCTATAATTCACCCCTCCACTTT.

The CDR3 region has the DNA TGTGCCAGCAGTGAAAGGGGACAGGGTCGTTCACCCCTCCACTTT. Its translation: CASSERGQGRSPLHF. The chain couples TRBV6-1 to TRBJ1-6; 9 bases agree with TRBD1. With V trimmed by 2 bases and J by 9 bases, 5 bases remained unmatched. The CDR3 covers 15 residues. Germline V gives CDR1 MNHNS, CDR2 SASEGT.

The chain links TRBV7-9 to TRBJ2-1; tentative D call: TRBD1 (5 bases). The CDR3 loop spans 14 amino acids. V was cut by 5 bases and J by 3 bases, with 11 bases left in between. Per the germline V gene, CDR1 is SEHNR and CDR2 is FQNEAQ (reference sequence). The CDR3 nucleotides read TGTGCCAGCAGCGTAAGTAGGGGCTACAATGAGCAGTTCTTC. Translating it yields CASSVSRGYNEQFF.

V is TRBV6-5 and J is TRBJ1-1; tentative D call: TRBD1 (5 bases). CDR1 is MNHEY, CDR2 SVGAGI, per germline. V was trimmed by 2 bases and J by 1 base, leaving 5 bases between them. The CDR3 has 13 residues. In DNA form, the CDR3 reads TGTGCCAGCAGTTACCAGGGGAACACTGAAGCTTTCTTT. Residues: CASSYQGNTEAFF.